The following is a T cell receptor (beta chain) sequence with its context. Positive CCR7 selection of CD45RO-negative cells yielded the naive CD8 cells, and terminally differentiated effector memory CD45RA+ cells were excluded. Unmatched junction bases numbered 7, after V lost 4 bases and J lost 4 bases. The CDR3 has 14 residues. Germline values: CDR1 SGDLS, CDR2 YYNGEE. Sequencing used immunoSEQ multiplex PCR; TCRdb keeps in-frame clones, though not all of them. The sample lists around 2,000,000 clones; less than 95% were seen once. This record comes from a study of shared clonotypes between healthy human individuals.

This receptor was obtained from a man aged 18 to 35 in good health. The rearrangement joins TRBV9 to TRBJ2-7; 8 bases are a match to TRBD1. Input material: naive CD8+ T cells sorted from blood. Here the CDR3 reads CASSNTDREYEQYF. CDR3 bases: TGTGCCAGCAGCAATACGGACAGGGAATACGAGCAGTACTTC.